Listed below are T cell receptor beta chains from one sample, sequenced in a study of PD-1 blockade in classical Hodgkin lymphoma. The table came from immunoSEQ multiplex PCR; TCRdb's copy has only in-frame clones and leaves some out. This sample has some 23,000 clones, with 70% to 80% found just once. Sequences were derived from peripheral blood mononuclear cells (PBMCs), sampled before the second cycle of nivolumab. These receptors originate from a human donor with classical Hodgkin lymphoma. Both conserved end residues are part of each CDR3. D genes are given only for firm matches. Not all rows give a size; the values are once, few, many and, for expanded clones, a class.

d_gene,j_gene,len,abundance,v_gene,CDR3nt,CDR3aa
NA,TRBJ2-7,13,NA,TRBV2,TGTGCCAGCAGTGAAGGGTTCCCGGGCGAGCAGTACTTC,CASSEGFPGEQYF
TRBD2,TRBJ2-7,18,NA,TRBV5-4,TGTGCCAGCAGCCCCGGGACAACGACTAGCGGGACGTTCTACGAGCAGTACTTC,CASSPGTTTSGTFYEQYF
NA,TRBJ1-1,14,NA,TRBV7-9,TGTGCCAGCAGCTTAGGGGCGGGGAACACTGAAGCTTTCTTT,CASSLGAGNTEAFF
TRBD2,TRBJ2-1,17,NA,TRBV18,TGTGCCAGCTCACCATCCGCAATAGGCGGGAGGGCCAATGAGCAGTTCTTC,CASSPSAIGGRANEQFF
NA,TRBJ2-7,16,NA,TRBV18,TGTGCCAGCTCAAGGTCCGGAGGTGGGGATACCTACGAGCAGTACTTC,CASSRSGGGDTYEQYF
NA,TRBJ2-5,13,few,TRBV9,TGTGCCAGCAGCGTAGCTACGCAAGAGACCCAGTACTTC,CASSVATQETQYF
NA,TRBJ1-5,14,NA,TRBV7-2,TGTGCCAGCAGCTTTAATCCAAACGTCGGGCCCCAGCATTTT,CASSFNPNVGPQHF
NA,TRBJ1-1,14,NA,TRBV5-6,TGTGCCAGCAGCCCCCTAGGGCTGAACACTGAAGCTTTCTTT,CASSPLGLNTEAFF
TRBD2,TRBJ2-1,16,NA,TRBV29-1,TGCAGCGTTGACCGACTAGCGGGAGTCGGGTACAATGAGCAGTTCTTC,CSVDRLAGVGYNEQFF
NA,TRBJ2-1,15,NA,TRBV11-2,TGTGCCAGCAGCCAGCGACCCGGCCCCCACAATGAGCAGTTCTTC,CASSQRPGPHNEQFF
NA,TRBJ2-7,15,NA,TRBV6-1,TGTGCCAGCAGTCTACAAGGCGGGACTGCCTACGAGCAGTACTTC,CASSLQGGTAYEQYF
TRBD1,TRBJ1-2,15,NA,TRBV28,TGTGCCAGCAGTTTTGGGGACAGTCTCCGATATGGCTACACCTTC,CASSFGDSLRYGYTF
TRBD1,TRBJ2-3,15,NA,TRBV5-1,TGCGCCAGCAGCGCCGGGACAGGGGACGCAGATACGCAGTATTTT,CASSAGTGDADTQYF
NA,TRBJ1-1,14,once,TRBV27,TGTGCCAGCAGTTTATCGAGGGGGAACACTGAAGCTTTCTTT,CASSLSRGNTEAFF
TRBD1,TRBJ1-2,12,NA,TRBV6-5,TGTGCCAGCAGTTTGAGGGGGCATGGCTACACCTTC,CASSLRGHGYTF
NA,TRBJ2-1,14,NA,TRBV9,TGTGCCAGCAGCGTAGGGCTAGACCACAATGAGCAGTTCTTC,CASSVGLDHNEQFF
NA,TRBJ2-3,14,NA,TRBV9,TGTGCCAGCAGCGTAGTAGGTGTCTCAGATACGCAGTATTTT,CASSVVGVSDTQYF
NA,TRBJ2-7,15,NA,TRBV7-8,TGTGCCAGCAGCTACCTTGCCGACAGGCCCTACGAGCAGTACTTC,CASSYLADRPYEQYF
NA,TRBJ2-3,15,NA,TRBV5-1,TGCGCCAGCAGCTTTTTGGGCGGGGACACAGATACGCAGTATTTT,CASSFLGGDTDTQYF
NA,TRBJ1-1,16,NA,TRBV19,TGTGCCAGTAGTAGGGTTGTCGCCAGCATGAACACTGAAGCTTTCTTT,CASSRVVASMNTEAFF
TRBD2,TRBJ2-1,14,NA,TRBV6-5,TGTGCCAGCAGAACCGGACTAGCGGGCAATGAGCAGTTCTTC,CASRTGLAGNEQFF
NA,TRBJ1-2,14,NA,TRBV6-1,TGTGCCAGCCGAAAACTGACAGAGAACTATGGCTACACCTTC,CASRKLTENYGYTF
NA,TRBJ1-1,15,NA,TRBV18,TGTGCCAGCTCGGAAAGGGGGGGGAGGAACACTGAAGCTTTCTTT,CASSERGGRNTEAFF
TRBD2,TRBJ2-2,17,once,TRBV5-1,TGCGCCAGCAGCTTGCCCGGGACTAGCGGGGGCACGGGGGAGCTGTTTTTT,CASSLPGTSGGTGELFF
NA,TRBJ1-6,15,NA,TRBV6-5,TGTGCCAGCAGTCGGGACCCACAAATTGGTTCACCCCTCCACTTT,CASSRDPQIGSPLHF
TRBD1,TRBJ2-1,14,NA,TRBV18,TGTGCCAGCTCACCAGACAGGGGATGGAATGAGCAGTTCTTC,CASSPDRGWNEQFF
NA,TRBJ2-2,13,NA,TRBV9,TGTGCCAGCAGCCCCATCGTTACCGGGGAGCTGTTTTTT,CASSPIVTGELFF
NA,TRBJ2-3,15,large,TRBV7-8,TGTGCCAGCAGCTTAGGTAGTGGGAGAACAGATACGCAGTATTTT,CASSLGSGRTDTQYF
NA,TRBJ2-3,14,NA,TRBV7-2,TGTGCCAGCAGCTTAACCCTACAAGGAGATACGCAGTATTTT,CASSLTLQGDTQYF
NA,TRBJ2-4,16,NA,TRBV5-6,TGTGCCAGCAGCCCGAGGGGGGGAGCGACCAAAAACATTCAGTACTTC,CASSPRGGATKNIQYF
NA,TRBJ2-3,13,NA,TRBV4-2,TGTGCCAGCAGCCAGGCCACCTGGGATACGCAGTATTTT,CASSQATWDTQYF